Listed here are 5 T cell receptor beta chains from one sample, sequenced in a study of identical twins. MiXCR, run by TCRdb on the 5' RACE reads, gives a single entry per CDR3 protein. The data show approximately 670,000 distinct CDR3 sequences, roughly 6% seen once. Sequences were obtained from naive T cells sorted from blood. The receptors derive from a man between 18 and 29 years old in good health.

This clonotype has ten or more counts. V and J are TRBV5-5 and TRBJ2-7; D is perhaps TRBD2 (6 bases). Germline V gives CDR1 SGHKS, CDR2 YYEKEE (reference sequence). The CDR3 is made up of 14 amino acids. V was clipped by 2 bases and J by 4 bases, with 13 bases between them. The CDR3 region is CASSFSGSNYEQYF. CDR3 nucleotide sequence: TGTGCCAGCAGCTTTAGCGGATCGAATTACGAGCAGTACTTC.

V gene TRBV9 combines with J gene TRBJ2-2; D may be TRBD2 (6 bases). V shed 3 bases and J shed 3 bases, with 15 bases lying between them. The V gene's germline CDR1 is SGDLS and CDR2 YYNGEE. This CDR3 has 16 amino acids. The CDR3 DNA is TGTGCCAGCAGCGCCCCGGAGGGCTTCCACACCGGGGAGCTGTTTTTT. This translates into CASSAPEGFHTGELFF.

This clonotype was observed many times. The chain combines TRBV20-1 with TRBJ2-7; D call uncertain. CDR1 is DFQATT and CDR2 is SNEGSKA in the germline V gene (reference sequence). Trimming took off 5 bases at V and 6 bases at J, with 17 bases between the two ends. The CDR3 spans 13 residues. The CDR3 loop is CSAVRTGLSEQYF. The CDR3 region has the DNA TGCAGTGCTGTCAGAACGGGTCTAAGCGAGCAGTACTTC.

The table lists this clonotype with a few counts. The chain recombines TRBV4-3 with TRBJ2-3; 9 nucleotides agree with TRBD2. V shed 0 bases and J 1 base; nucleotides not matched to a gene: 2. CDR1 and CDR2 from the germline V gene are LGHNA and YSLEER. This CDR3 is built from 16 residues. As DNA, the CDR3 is TGCGCCAGCAGCCAAGAATCTAGCGGGGGCACAGATACGCAGTATTTT. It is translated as CASSQESSGGTDTQYF.

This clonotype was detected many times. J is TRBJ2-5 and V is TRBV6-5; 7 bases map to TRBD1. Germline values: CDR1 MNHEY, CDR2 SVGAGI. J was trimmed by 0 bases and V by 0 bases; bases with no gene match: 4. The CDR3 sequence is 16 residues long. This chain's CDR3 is CASSYSIGTDQETQYF. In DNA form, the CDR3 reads TGTGCCAGCAGTTACTCAATAGGGACAGACCAAGAGACCCAGTACTTC.